The 3 T cell receptor beta chains presented below share a single source sample, sequenced in a study of CD8 T cells in Susac syndrome. Reverse transcription of 0.5 to 1 ug RNA was performed with random hexamers. Each CDR3 protein gets one entry after TCRdb re-called the immunoSEQ multiplex PCR reads with MiXCR. The data hold 400,000 or so distinct CDR3 sequences, with approximately 85% observed a single time. Specimen: CD8+ T cells from PBMCs. The source of these receptors is a human donor with multiple sclerosis.

This clonotype has a single count. The chain links TRBV11-1 to TRBJ2-1, with TRBD2 matching over 7 bases. The length of the CDR3 is 19 residues. The J segment lost 0 bases and the V segment lost 2 bases, leaving 13 bases of the junction unmatched. Germline CDR1 and CDR2: SGHAT and FQDESV (reference sequence). CDR3 nucleotides: TGTGCCAGCAGCTTAAGACACGGACTAGAACCTCTCTCCTACAATGAGCAGTTCTTC. This gives the protein CASSLRHGLEPLSYNEQFF.

The chain uses TRBV27 and TRBJ2-1; TRBD2 aligns across 10 bases. Germline V CDR1 and CDR2: MNHEY, SMNVEV (reference sequence). The trim removed 0 bases at V and 6 bases at J, leaving 8 bases unmatched. The CDR3 covers 17 residues. This chain's CDR3 is CASSLSFLAGVFNEQFF. In nucleotides, the CDR3 is TGTGCCAGCAGTTTATCCTTTCTAGCGGGAGTCTTCAATGAGCAGTTCTTC.

There are a few counts of this clonotype. The chain recombines TRBV7-6 with TRBJ2-7; D gene uncertain. From germline, CDR1 is SGHVS and CDR2 FNYEAQ. V shed 1 base and J shed 0 bases, with 7 bases lying between them. CDR3 size: 14 residues. CDR3 in DNA: TGTGCCAGCAGCTTAGATGCGAGCTCCTACGAGCAGTACTTC. Amino acid sequence: CASSLDASSYEQYF.